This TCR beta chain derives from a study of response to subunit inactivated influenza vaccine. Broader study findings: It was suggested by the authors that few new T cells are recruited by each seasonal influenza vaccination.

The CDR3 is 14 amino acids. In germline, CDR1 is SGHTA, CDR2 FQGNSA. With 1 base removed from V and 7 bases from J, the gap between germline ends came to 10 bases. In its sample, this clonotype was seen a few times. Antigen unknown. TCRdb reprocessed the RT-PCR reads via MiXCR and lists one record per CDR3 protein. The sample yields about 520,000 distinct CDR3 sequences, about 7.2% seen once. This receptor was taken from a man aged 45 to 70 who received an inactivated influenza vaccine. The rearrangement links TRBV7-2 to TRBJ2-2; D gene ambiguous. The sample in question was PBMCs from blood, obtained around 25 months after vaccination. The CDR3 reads CASSLDLRFGELFF. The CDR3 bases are TGTGCCAGCAGCTTAGACCTCCGCTTCGGGGAGCTGTTTTTT.